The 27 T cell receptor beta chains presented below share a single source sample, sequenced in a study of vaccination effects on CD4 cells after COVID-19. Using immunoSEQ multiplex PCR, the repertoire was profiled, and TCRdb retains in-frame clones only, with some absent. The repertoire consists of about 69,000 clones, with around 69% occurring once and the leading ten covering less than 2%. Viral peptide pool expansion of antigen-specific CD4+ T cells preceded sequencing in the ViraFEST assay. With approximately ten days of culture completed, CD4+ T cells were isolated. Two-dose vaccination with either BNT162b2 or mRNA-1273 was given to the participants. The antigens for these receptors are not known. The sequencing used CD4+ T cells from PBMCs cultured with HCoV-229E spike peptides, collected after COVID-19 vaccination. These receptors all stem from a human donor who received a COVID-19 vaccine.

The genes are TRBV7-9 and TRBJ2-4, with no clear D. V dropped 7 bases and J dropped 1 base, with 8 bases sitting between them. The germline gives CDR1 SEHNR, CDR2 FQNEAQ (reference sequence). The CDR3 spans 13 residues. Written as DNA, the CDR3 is TGTGCCAGCACACTGGGGGCCAAAAACATTCAGTACTTC. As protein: CASTLGAKNIQYF.

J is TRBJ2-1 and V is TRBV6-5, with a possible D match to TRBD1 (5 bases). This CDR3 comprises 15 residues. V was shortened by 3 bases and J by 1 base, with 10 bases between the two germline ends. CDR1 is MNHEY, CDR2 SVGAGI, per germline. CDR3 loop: CASSYSRDSYNEQFF. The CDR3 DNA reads TGTGCCAGCAGTTATTCCAGGGATTCCTACAATGAGCAGTTCTTC.

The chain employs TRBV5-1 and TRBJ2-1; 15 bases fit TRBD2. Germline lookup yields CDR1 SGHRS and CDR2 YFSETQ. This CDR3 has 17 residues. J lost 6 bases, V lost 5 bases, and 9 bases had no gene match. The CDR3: CASRAGLAGGQINEQFF. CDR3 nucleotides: TGCGCCAGCAGGGCCGGACTAGCGGGGGGGCAAATCAATGAGCAGTTCTTC.

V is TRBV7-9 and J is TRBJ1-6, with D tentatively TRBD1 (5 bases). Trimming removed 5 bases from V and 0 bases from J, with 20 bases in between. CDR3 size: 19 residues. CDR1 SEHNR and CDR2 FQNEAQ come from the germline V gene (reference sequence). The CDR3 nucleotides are TGTGCCAGCAGCGGCTACGGGGGGGGTCCAAGCTCCTATAATTCACCCCTCCACTTT. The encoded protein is CASSGYGGGPSSYNSPLHF.

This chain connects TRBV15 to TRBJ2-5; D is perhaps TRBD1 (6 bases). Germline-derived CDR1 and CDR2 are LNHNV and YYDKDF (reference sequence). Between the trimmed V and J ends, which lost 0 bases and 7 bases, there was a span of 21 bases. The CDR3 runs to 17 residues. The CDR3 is CATSRDNPRGSSGTQYF. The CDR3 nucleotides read TGTGCCACCAGCAGAGATAATCCTAGGGGGTCCTCAGGGACCCAGTACTTC.

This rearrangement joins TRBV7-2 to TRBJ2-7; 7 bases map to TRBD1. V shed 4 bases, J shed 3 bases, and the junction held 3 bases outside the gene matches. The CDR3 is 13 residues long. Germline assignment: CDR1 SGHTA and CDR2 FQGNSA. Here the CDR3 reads CASSYNRGYEQYV. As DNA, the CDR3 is TGTGCCAGCAGCTACAACAGGGGCTACGAGCAGTACGTC.

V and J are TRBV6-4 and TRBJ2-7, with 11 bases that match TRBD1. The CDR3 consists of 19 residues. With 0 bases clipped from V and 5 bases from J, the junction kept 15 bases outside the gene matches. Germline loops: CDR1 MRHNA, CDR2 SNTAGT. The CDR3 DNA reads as TGTGCCAGCAGTGACTCACACGGACAGGGGGCTCGACCCCCCCACGAGCAGTACGTC. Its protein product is CASSDSHGQGARPPHEQYV.

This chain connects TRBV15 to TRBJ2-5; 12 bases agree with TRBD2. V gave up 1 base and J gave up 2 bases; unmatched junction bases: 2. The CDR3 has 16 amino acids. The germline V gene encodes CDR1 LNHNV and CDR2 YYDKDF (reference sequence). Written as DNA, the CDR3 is TGTGCCACCAGCAGAGCACTAGCGGGGGGTCAAGAGACCCAGTACTTC. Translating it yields CATSRALAGGQETQYF.

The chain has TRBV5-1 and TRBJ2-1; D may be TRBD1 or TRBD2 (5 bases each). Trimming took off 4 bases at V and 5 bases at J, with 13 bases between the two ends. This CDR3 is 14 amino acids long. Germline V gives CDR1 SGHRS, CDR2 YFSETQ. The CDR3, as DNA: TGCGCCAGCAGCCAAACCGGGACCGACAATGAGCAGTTCTTC. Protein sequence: CASSQTGTDNEQFF.

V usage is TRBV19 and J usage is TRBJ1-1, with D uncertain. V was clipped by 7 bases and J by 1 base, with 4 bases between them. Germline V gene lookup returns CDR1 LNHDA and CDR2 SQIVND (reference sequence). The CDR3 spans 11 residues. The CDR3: CASNRNTEAFF. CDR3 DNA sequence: TGTGCCAGTAATAGGAACACTGAAGCTTTCTTT.

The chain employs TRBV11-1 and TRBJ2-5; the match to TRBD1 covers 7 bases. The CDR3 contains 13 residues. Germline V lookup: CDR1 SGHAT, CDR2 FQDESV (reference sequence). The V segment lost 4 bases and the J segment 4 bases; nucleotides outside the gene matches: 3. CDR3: CASSSPGGETQYF. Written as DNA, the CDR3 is TGTGCCAGCAGCTCTCCAGGGGGAGAGACCCAGTACTTC.

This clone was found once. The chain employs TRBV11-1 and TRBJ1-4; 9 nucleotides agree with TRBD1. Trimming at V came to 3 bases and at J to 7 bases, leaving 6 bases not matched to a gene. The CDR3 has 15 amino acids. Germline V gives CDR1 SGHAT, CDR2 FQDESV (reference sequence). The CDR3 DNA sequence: TGTGCCAGCAGCTTCTCGGGACAGGGCCGTGAAAAACTGTTTTTT. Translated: CASSFSGQGREKLFF.

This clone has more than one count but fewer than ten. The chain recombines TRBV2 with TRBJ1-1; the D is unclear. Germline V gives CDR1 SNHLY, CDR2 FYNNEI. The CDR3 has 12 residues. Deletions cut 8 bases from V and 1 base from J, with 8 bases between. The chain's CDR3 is CASGNPNTEAFF. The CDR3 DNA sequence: TGTGCCAGCGGCAATCCGAACACTGAAGCTTTCTTT.

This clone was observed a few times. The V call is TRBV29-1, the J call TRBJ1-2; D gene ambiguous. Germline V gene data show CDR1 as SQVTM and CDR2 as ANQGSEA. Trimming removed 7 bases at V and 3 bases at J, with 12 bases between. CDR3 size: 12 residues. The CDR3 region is CSAVRGDYGYTF. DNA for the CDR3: TGCAGCGCCGTAAGAGGAGACTATGGCTACACCTTC.

This chain's CDR3 is CSASQGGNSYEQYV. CDR3 DNA: TGCAGTGCTAGTCAGGGAGGGAACTCCTACGAGCAGTACGTC. This chain uses TRBV20-1 with TRBJ2-7, with 7 bases that match TRBD2. J lost 0 bases, V lost 3 bases, and 5 bases had no gene match. The CDR3 is 14 residues long. Germline values: CDR1 DFQATT, CDR2 SNEGSKA (reference sequence).

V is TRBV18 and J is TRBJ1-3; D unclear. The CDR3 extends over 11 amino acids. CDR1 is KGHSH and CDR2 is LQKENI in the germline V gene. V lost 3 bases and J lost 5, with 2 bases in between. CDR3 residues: CASSPRNTIYF. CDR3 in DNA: TGTGCCAGCTCACCCAGAAACACCATATATTTT.

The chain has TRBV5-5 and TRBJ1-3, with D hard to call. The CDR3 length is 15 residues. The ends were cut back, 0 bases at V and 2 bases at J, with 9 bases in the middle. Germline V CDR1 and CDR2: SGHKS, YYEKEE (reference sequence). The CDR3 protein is CASSLAGNPGNTIYF. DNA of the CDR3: TGTGCCAGCAGCTTGGCCGGGAACCCTGGAAACACCATATATTTT.

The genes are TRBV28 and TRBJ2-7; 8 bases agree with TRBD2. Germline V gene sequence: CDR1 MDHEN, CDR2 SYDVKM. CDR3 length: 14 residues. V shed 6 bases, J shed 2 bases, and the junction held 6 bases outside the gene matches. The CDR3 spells CASRSRGGAYEQYV. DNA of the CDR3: TGTGCCAGCAGGTCTCGGGGGGGGGCCTACGAGCAGTACGTC.

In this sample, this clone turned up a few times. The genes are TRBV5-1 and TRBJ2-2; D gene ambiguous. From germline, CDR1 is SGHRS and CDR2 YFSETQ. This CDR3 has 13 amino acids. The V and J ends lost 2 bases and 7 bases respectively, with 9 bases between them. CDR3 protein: CASSLESNGELFF. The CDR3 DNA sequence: TGCGCCAGCAGCTTAGAGTCAAACGGGGAGCTGTTTTTT.

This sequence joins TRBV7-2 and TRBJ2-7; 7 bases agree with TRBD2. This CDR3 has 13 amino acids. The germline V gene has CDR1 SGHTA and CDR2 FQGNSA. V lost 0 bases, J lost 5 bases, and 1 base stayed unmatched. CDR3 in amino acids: CASSLALADEQYV. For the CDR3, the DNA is TGTGCCAGCAGCTTAGCTCTAGCGGACGAGCAGTACGTC.

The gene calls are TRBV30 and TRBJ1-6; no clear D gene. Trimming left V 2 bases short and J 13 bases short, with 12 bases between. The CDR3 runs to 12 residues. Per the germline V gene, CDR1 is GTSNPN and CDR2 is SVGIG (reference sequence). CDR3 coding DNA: TGTGCCTGGAGTCCGGGTGTTGGTCCCCTCCACTTT. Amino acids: CAWSPGVGPLHF.

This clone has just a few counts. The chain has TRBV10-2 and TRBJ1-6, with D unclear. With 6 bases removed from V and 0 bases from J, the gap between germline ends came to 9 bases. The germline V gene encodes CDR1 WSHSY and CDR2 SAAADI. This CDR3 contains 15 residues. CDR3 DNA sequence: TGCGCCAGCAGCCTTACGAGCTCCTATAATTCACCCCTCCACTTT. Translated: CASSLTSSYNSPLHF.

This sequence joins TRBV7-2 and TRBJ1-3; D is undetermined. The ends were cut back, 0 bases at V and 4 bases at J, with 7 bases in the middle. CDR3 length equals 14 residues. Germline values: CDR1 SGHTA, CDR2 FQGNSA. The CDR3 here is CASSLALAGNTIYF. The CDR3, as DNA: TGTGCCAGCAGCTTAGCGTTGGCGGGAAACACCATATATTTT.

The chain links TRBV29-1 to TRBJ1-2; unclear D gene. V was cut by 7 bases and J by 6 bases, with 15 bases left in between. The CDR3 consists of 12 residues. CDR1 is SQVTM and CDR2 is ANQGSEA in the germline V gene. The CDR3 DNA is TGCAGCGCAAAGGCGGATGTCCATGGCTACACCTTC. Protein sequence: CSAKADVHGYTF.

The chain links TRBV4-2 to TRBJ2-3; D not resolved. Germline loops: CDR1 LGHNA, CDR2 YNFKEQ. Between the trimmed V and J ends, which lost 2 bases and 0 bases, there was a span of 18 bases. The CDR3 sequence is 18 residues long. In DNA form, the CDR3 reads TGTGCCAGCAGCCAACTTCAGTCGGCGGACGCTAGCACAGATACGCAGTATTTT. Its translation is CASSQLQSADASTDTQYF.

The CDR3 reads CASSEFVAGGTEAFF. In DNA, the CDR3 is TGTGCCAGCAGTGAATTTGTAGCGGGGGGGACTGAAGCTTTCTTT. The chain carries TRBV25-1 and TRBJ1-1, with TRBD1 as a possible D gene (5 bases). CDR1 is MGHDK and CDR2 is SYGVNS in the germline V gene. The CDR3 spans 15 residues. Between the trimmed V and J ends, which lost 1 base and 5 bases, there was a span of 14 bases.

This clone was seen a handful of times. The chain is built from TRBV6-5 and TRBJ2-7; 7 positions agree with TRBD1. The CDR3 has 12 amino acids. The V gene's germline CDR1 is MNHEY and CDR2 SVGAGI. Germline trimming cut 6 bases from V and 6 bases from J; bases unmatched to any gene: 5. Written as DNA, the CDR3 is TGTGCCAGCAGGGGACAGTTAAGCGAGCAGTACGTC. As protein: CASRGQLSEQYV.